The next 14 T cell receptor beta chains were all read from a single sample in a study of OX40 agonist ivuxolimab in advanced cancers. Sequencing used immunoSEQ multiplex PCR; TCRdb keeps in-frame clones, though not all of them. The data hold some 42,000 clones, with around 83% observed a single time. Source: CD4+ or CD8+ T cells sorted from blood, taken in a trial of the OX40 agonist ivuxolimab. The origin of the receptors is an adult with an advanced solid tumor such as melanoma, head and neck, liver or kidney cancer.

The chain is built from TRBV10-2 and TRBJ2-2; the match to TRBD1 covers 8 bases. Germline V lookup: CDR1 WSHSY, CDR2 SAAADI. CDR3 length equals 13 residues. V was clipped by 11 bases and J by 0 bases; unmatched bases: 2. The DNA for the CDR3 is TGCGCCGGACAGGGAACGAACACCGGGGAGCTGTTTTTT. This translates into CAGQGTNTGELFF.

This clone was seen just once. The chain is built from TRBV4-1 and TRBJ2-2, with a possible D match to TRBD2 (6 bases). The CDR3 totals 16 residues. Trimming stripped 1 base from V and 0 bases from J, with 9 bases between. Per germline, CDR1 MGHRA and CDR2 YSYEKL. CDR3 residues: CASSQVTGANTGELFF. CDR3 DNA sequence: TGCGCCAGCAGCCAAGTAACGGGGGCGAACACCGGGGAGCTGTTTTTT.

The gene calls are TRBV19 and TRBJ1-1; D is uncertain. V lost 6 bases and J lost 0, with 14 bases in between. Germline CDR1 is LNHDA and CDR2 is SQIVND (reference sequence). This CDR3 spans 15 amino acids. The CDR3 sequence is CASRNTRFLNTEAFF. For the CDR3, the DNA is TGTGCCAGTAGAAACACAAGATTTCTGAACACTGAAGCTTTCTTT.

For the CDR3, the DNA is TGTGCCAGCAGCTTAGGCGGACAGGGTATGGGGTCACCCCTCCACTTT. Protein product: CASSLGGQGMGSPLHF. The V call is TRBV13, the J call TRBJ1-6; TRBD1 matches 8 bases. V lost 0 bases to trimming and J lost 10 bases; unmatched junction nucleotides: 8. Germline loops: CDR1 PRHDT, CDR2 FYEKMQ (reference sequence). The CDR3 is made up of 16 amino acids.

The V call is TRBV6-1, the J call TRBJ1-5; possibly TRBD1 for D (6 bases). V dropped 3 bases and J dropped 4 bases, with 13 bases sitting between them. This CDR3 is built from 15 residues. Germline CDR1 reads MNHNS; CDR2 reads SASEGT. The CDR3 reads CASSDSWGANQPQHF. For the CDR3, the DNA is TGTGCCAGCAGTGATTCATGGGGGGCGAATCAGCCCCAGCATTTT.

V usage is TRBV4-2 and J usage is TRBJ1-4; D ambiguous. Trimming took 2 bases from V and 8 from J, leaving 9 bases between them. The germline gives CDR1 LGHNA, CDR2 YNFKEQ. This CDR3 is built from 13 residues. CDR3 in DNA: TGTGCCAGCAGCCAAAGTTTTGGGGAAAAACTGTTTTTT. Encoded protein: CASSQSFGEKLFF.

The V call is TRBV10-2, the J call TRBJ2-3, with TRBD2 as a possible D gene (7 bases). Germline values: CDR1 WSHSY, CDR2 SAAADI. Between the trimmed V and J ends, which lost 8 bases and 5 bases, there was a span of 23 bases. The CDR3 extends over 16 amino acids. CDR3 nucleotides: TGCGCCAGCGGCGCGCGACGGGGGGCCTCCAGAGATACGCAGTATTTT. Translated: CASGARRGASRDTQYF.

This chain joins TRBV27 and TRBJ1-2, with D maybe TRBD1 (5 bases). Trimming pared 4 bases from V and 7 bases from J, leaving 16 bases between. There are 14 residues in the CDR3. The germline V gene encodes CDR1 MNHEY and CDR2 SMNVEV (reference sequence). The CDR3 sequence is CASSYRDLGGGYTF. In nucleotides, the CDR3 is TGTGCCAGCAGTTACCGGGACCTGGGAGGTGGCTACACCTTC.

The chain recombines TRBV28 with TRBJ1-1, with D possibly matching TRBD1 (5 bases). Germline loops: CDR1 MDHEN, CDR2 SYDVKM. Trimming left V 1 base short and J 1 base short, with 10 bases between. This CDR3 comprises 15 residues. CDR3 loop: CASSLLGGANTEAFF. CDR3 nucleotide sequence: TGTGCCAGCAGTTTATTGGGAGGGGCGAACACTGAAGCTTTCTTT.

This chain uses TRBV14 with TRBJ2-7, with 7 bases fitting TRBD1. CDR1 SGHDN and CDR2 FVKESK come from the germline V gene. The CDR3 is made up of 14 amino acids. The V and J ends lost 0 bases and 4 bases, in that order; junction bases with no gene match: 3. Here the CDR3 reads CASSQEGGPYEQYF. The CDR3, as DNA: TGTGCCAGCAGCCAAGAAGGGGGCCCGTACGAGCAGTACTTC.

On this clone itself: One end of the junction does not line up with germline, which may come from a read error. The chain has TRBV15 and TRBJ1-1, with D possibly TRBD1 on 6 matching bases. The CDR3 runs 13 residues. In germline, CDR1 is LNHNV, CDR2 YYDKDF (reference sequence). CDR3 loop: CATSRDRGQQEIF. The CDR3 DNA follows: TGTGCCACCAGCAGAGATAGGGGACAACAAGAGATCTTT.

The chain uses TRBV4-1 and TRBJ2-7; 7 nucleotides align to TRBD1. CDR3 size: 17 residues. CDR1 and CDR2 from the germline V gene are MGHRA and YSYEKL. V lost 2 bases, J lost 3 bases, and 13 bases stayed unmatched. Here the CDR3 reads CASSQYPWDSRIYEQYF. CDR3 bases: TGCGCCAGCAGCCAATATCCCTGGGACAGTCGTATCTACGAGCAGTACTTC.

This rearrangement joins TRBV5-4 to TRBJ1-1, with TRBD1 identical over 7 bases. The germline CDR1 and CDR2 sequences are SGHNT and YYREEE (reference sequence). This CDR3 comprises 16 residues. The junction had 10 bases not matched to a gene; V was cut back by 5 bases and J by 0 bases. This CDR3 reads CASRGTGQTMNTEAFF. Written as DNA, the CDR3 is TGTGCCAGCAGGGGAACGGGACAGACTATGAACACTGAAGCTTTCTTT.

This sequence joins TRBV27 and TRBJ2-3, with 10 bases matching TRBD2. The trim removed 4 bases at V and 5 bases at J, leaving 9 bases unmatched. This CDR3 comprises 16 residues. Germline V gives CDR1 MNHEY, CDR2 SMNVEV (reference sequence). The CDR3 nucleotides read TGTGCCAGCAGTTCCGCAGCGGGGGGGCTGGGAGATACGCAGTATTTT. Protein sequence: CASSSAAGGLGDTQYF.